Each of the 20 T cell receptor beta chains below was sequenced from the same sample in a study of spatial heterogeneity in lung cancer. Time point in this sample: blood at routine non-recurrence follow-up after resection. TCRdb passed the 5' RACE reads through MiXCR, listing each CDR3 protein once. The sample shows under 150,000 distinct CDR3 sequences, 10% to 14% of them seen only once. The material sequenced was PBMCs, taken at follow-up. These receptor sequences come from a female donor with early-stage non-small cell lung cancer.

This clonotype was observed many times. V and J are TRBV18 and TRBJ2-7; TRBD1 might be the D (5 bases). Germline V gene data show CDR1 as KGHSH and CDR2 as LQKENI. The V end lost 2 bases, the J end lost 2 bases, and 19 bases lay between the germline ends. There are 17 residues in the CDR3. The CDR3 is CASSPSGSAQVPYEQYV. In DNA, the CDR3 is TGTGCCAGCTCACCATCAGGGTCGGCACAGGTCCCCTACGAGCAGTACGTC.

The V and J genes are TRBV5-5 and TRBJ2-7; D possibly corresponds to TRBD1 (6 bases). Germline V gives CDR1 SGHKS, CDR2 YYEKEE (reference sequence). The CDR3 is made up of 13 amino acids. V gave up 6 bases and J gave up 3 bases, with 13 bases separating them. The CDR3 sequence: CASNPTGNYEQYV. CDR3 in DNA: TGTGCCAGCAACCCCACAGGGAACTACGAGCAGTACGTC.

This clonotype was counted between two and nine times. The V gene is TRBV7-2, the J gene TRBJ1-1; D may be TRBD1 (6 bases). The germline V and J ends were trimmed by 3 bases and 4 bases, with 24 bases remaining between them. There are 18 residues in the CDR3. Germline loops: CDR1 SGHTA, CDR2 FQGNSA. The CDR3 is CASSFGSDGGGWGTEAFF. DNA for the CDR3: TGTGCCAGCAGCTTCGGCTCAGATGGGGGCGGTTGGGGCACTGAAGCTTTCTTT.

The DNA of the CDR3 is TGTGCCAGCAGTTTAAACAGGCCAGAGACCCAGTACTTC. The encoded protein is CASSLNRPETQYF. V is TRBV12-3 or TRBV12-4 and J is TRBJ2-5; TRBD1 might be the D (5 bases). This CDR3 is built from 13 residues. V gave up 2 bases and J gave up 4 bases, with 8 bases separating them.

This clonotype was seen only a few times. The chain carries TRBV18 and TRBJ2-5; weak D call: TRBD2 (6 bases). Deletions cut 0 bases from V and 2 bases from J, with 7 bases between. The CDR3 length is 14 residues. CDR1 KGHSH and CDR2 LQKENI come from the germline V gene. Here the CDR3 DNA reads TGTGCCAGCTCACCACCTGCGGGGCAAGAGACCCAGTACTTC. Residues: CASSPPAGQETQYF.

This sequence joins TRBV19 and TRBJ2-1; TRBD2 aligns across 7 bases. V gave up 3 bases and J gave up 8 bases; unmatched junction bases: 10. The CDR3 runs 15 residues. Germline V gene lookup returns CDR1 LNHDA and CDR2 SQIVND (reference sequence). CDR3 loop: CASSIEWEGPYEQFF. The DNA of the CDR3 is TGTGCCAGTAGTATTGAGTGGGAGGGCCCGTATGAGCAGTTCTTC. Variable domain in full (rest from reference TRBV19 and TRBJ2-1): DGGITQSPKYLFRKEGQNVTLSCEQNLNHDAMYWYRQDPGQGLRLIYYSQIVNDFQKGDIAEGYSVSREKKESFPLTVTSAQKNPTAFYLCASSIEWEGPYEQFFGPGTRLTVL.

This clonotype was found a few times. This chain links TRBV6-6 with TRBJ2-1; 7 bases map to TRBD1. Germline CDR1 reads MNHNY; CDR2 reads SVGAGI (reference sequence). The trim removed 5 bases at V and 3 bases at J, leaving 10 bases unmatched. The CDR3 loop spans 16 amino acids. CDR3 sequence: CASSGGQAAHYNEQFF. The CDR3 nucleotides read TGTGCCAGCAGTGGAGGACAGGCGGCACACTACAATGAGCAGTTCTTC.

This sequence joins TRBV20-1 and TRBJ2-2; D is undetermined. The CDR3 is made up of 12 amino acids. V shed 3 bases and J shed 6 bases, with 8 bases lying between them. The germline V gene has CDR1 DFQATT and CDR2 SNEGSKA (reference sequence). The CDR3 sequence: CSASGPAGELFF. The CDR3 nucleotides are TGCAGTGCTAGCGGACCCGCCGGGGAGCTGTTTTTT.

This chain joins TRBV6-4 and TRBJ2-5; D might be TRBD2 (6 bases). CDR3 length: 13 amino acids. Deletions cut 8 bases from V and 2 bases from J, with 12 bases between. CDR1 is MRHNA and CDR2 is SNTAGT in the germline V gene. CDR3 DNA sequence: TGTGCCAGCTTCCGGGACTTACAAGAGACCCAGTACTTC. It specifies CASFRDLQETQYF.

The chain joins TRBV6-7 to TRBJ2-7; 8 positions match TRBD2. Being an ORF, TRBV6-7 has a function that is uncertain. J was trimmed by 6 bases and V by 2 bases; bases with no gene match: 21. The CDR3 has 19 amino acids. The chain's CDR3 is CASSYPLGLAGTRCFEQYF. The CDR3 bases are TGTGCCAGCAGTTACCCACTAGGACTAGCCGGGACGAGATGCTTCGAGCAGTACTTC.

This clonotype was picked up a small number of times. The chain is built from TRBV14 and TRBJ2-1, with 10 bases aligning to TRBD2. CDR1 is SGHDN, CDR2 FVKESK, per germline. This CDR3 spans 15 amino acids. After removal of 1 base from V and 3 bases from J, the junction contained 0 bases not matched to a gene. In DNA, the CDR3 is TGTGCCAGCAGCCAAGTAGCGGGAGGCTACAATGAGCAGTTCTTC. Amino acids: CASSQVAGGYNEQFF.

This clonotype was counted between two and nine times. The chain uses TRBV9 and TRBJ2-2; D is unclear. V lost 3 bases and J 2 bases, leaving 14 bases between the germline ends. This CDR3 contains 16 residues. Germline V CDR1 and CDR2: SGDLS, YYNGEE. In DNA, the CDR3 is TGTGCCAGCAGCGCACAAACCTGGTTAAACACCGGGGAGCTGTTTTTT. Its translation: CASSAQTWLNTGELFF.

The sample holds many counts of this clonotype. V is TRBV6-5 and J is TRBJ1-1; D uncertain. V gave up 3 bases and J gave up 9 bases, with 14 bases separating them. Germline CDR1 and CDR2: MNHEY and SVGAGI. The length of the CDR3 is 13 residues. CDR3 in amino acids: CASSYDLPAKAFF. The CDR3 DNA reads as TGTGCCAGCAGTTATGATCTGCCAGCGAAAGCTTTCTTT.

Written as DNA, the CDR3 is TGTGCCACCAGCCGCTTTGAAGGCCCCCTTAATGAGCAGTTCTTC. It translates to CATSRFEGPLNEQFF. The rearrangement joins TRBV24-1 to TRBJ2-1; D uncertain. V lost 7 bases and J lost 7, with 19 bases in between. CDR1 and CDR2 (germline): KGHDR, SFDVKD. The CDR3 covers 15 residues.

This clonotype was picked up a small number of times. The chain has TRBV6-2 or TRBV6-3 and TRBJ2-7, with 12 bases identical to TRBD2. The germline V gene encodes CDR1 MNHEY and CDR2 SVGEGT. The CDR3 spans 13 residues. V lost 6 bases and J lost 3; bases outside the gene matches: 0. CDR3: CASRTSGSYEQYV. DNA of the CDR3: TGTGCCAGCAGGACTAGCGGGAGCTACGAGCAGTACGTC.

This chain links TRBV6-6 with TRBJ2-1, with D tentatively TRBD2 (5 bases). Germline V gene sequence: CDR1 MNHNY, CDR2 SVGAGI (reference sequence). CDR3 length equals 16 residues. V lost 2 bases and J 3 bases, leaving 14 bases between the germline ends. CDR3 amino acids: CASSYGRASDYNEQFF. Written as DNA, the CDR3 is TGTGCCAGCAGTTACGGGCGGGCATCCGACTACAATGAGCAGTTCTTC.

There are a few counts of this clonotype. The chain has TRBV10-3 and TRBJ2-1; TRBD2 agrees at 11 bases. Germline CDR1 ENHRY, CDR2 SYGVKD. The CDR3 consists of 16 residues. J was trimmed by 5 bases and V by 0 bases; bases with no gene match: 3. Written as DNA, the CDR3 is TGTGCCATCAGTGAGTCGGTAGCGGGAGGGGACAATGAGCAGTTCTTC. Protein sequence: CAISESVAGGDNEQFF.

The V and J genes are TRBV29-1 and TRBJ2-3, with a weak D call TRBD2 (6 bases). Germline V lookup: CDR1 SQVTM, CDR2 ANQGSEA. Trimming removed 6 bases at V and 6 bases at J, with 13 bases between. The CDR3 has 12 amino acids. CDR3: CSVGTRGDTQYF. The CDR3, as DNA: TGCAGCGTCGGGACTCGAGGGGATACGCAGTATTTT.

This clonotype came up a few times. V gene TRBV6-6 combines with J gene TRBJ1-3, with 8 positions matching TRBD1. CDR1 MNHNY and CDR2 SVGAGI come from the germline V gene (reference sequence). Trimming cost V 2 bases and J 8 bases; bases outside gene matches: 5. This CDR3 is 14 amino acids long. The CDR3 sequence is CASSYAGGLDTIYF. CDR3 sequence (DNA): TGTGCCAGCAGTTACGCAGGGGGCCTGGACACCATATATTTT.

This clonotype turned up a few times. The V gene is TRBV10-3, the J gene TRBJ2-1; 7 nucleotides agree with TRBD1. CDR1 is ENHRY and CDR2 is SYGVKD in the germline V gene. This CDR3 is built from 15 residues. The junction had 8 bases not matched to a gene; V was cut back by 2 bases and J by 7 bases. The CDR3 DNA follows: TGTGCCATCAGTGAGAAAGAACAGGGGAGAAATGAGCAGTTCTTC. This sequence encodes CAISEKEQGRNEQFF.